This TCR beta chain was obtained from a study of T cells expressing NK-cell markers. Study summary: The TCR beta repertoires originated in sorted CD3+CD56+NKG2C+, CD3+CD56+NKG2C- and CD3+CD56-NKG2C+ T cells. Seropositivity for HCMV was found in most of the eight sequenced donors, with one seronegative.

CDR3 length: 13 residues. The germline V gene encodes CDR1 ENHRY and CDR2 SYGVKD. TCRdb derives one entry per CDR3 protein from the 5' RACE reads, leaving out DNA. This sample contains over 13,000 distinct CDR3 sequences. The sequence derives from a man aged 18 to 69 in good health. Sequencing was done on a sample of blood T cells: a sorted CD56 or NKG2C T cell subset, CD4+ or CD8+ T cells, or bulk PBMC T cells (not recorded which). The rearrangement links TRBV10-3 to TRBJ1-6; no DNA is available, so the TRBD1 call from TCRdb remains unchecked. The CDR3: CAIRATGPSPLHF.